This T cell receptor (beta chain) was found in a study of blood T cells in healthy people across ages. Samples each had at least 5 micrograms of total RNA extracted. The second PCR ran about 6 to 12 cycles with a sample-barcoded 5' primer and J-beta primers. MiXCR was run by TCRdb on the 5' RACE reads, yielding one entry per CDR3 protein. The sample records 1.5 million to 2 million distinct CDR3 sequences, about 31% being singletons. The CDR3 spans 16 residues. The V and J ends lost 3 bases and 5 bases, in that order; junction bases with no gene match: 10. The germline V gene has CDR1 SEHNR and CDR2 FQNEAQ (reference sequence).

The rearrangement joins TRBV7-9 to TRBJ2-1; 7 bases align to TRBD1. The receptor was isolated from a woman aged 25 to 39 in good health. The sequenced material came from blood. The CDR3 region is CASSFYLTGSDNEQFF. The CDR3 DNA reads TGTGCCAGCAGCTTTTACCTGACAGGGAGTGACAATGAGCAGTTCTTC.